This note documents a single TCR beta chain sequence. The source of the sample is a study of blood T cell repertoires in COVID-19. Generated by immunoSEQ multiplex PCR, the TCRdb table keeps only in-frame clones and is missing some. Seen here are about 290,000 clones, 89% observed once, and the top ten hold approximately 10%. CDR1 is SGHAT, CDR2 FQNNGV, per germline. The CDR3 totals 13 residues. With 5 bases removed from V and 4 bases from J, the gap between germline ends came to 11 bases. This TCR derives from a woman between 25 and 40 years old with COVID-19, enrolled during active disease. Input material: peripheral blood. The chain recombines TRBV11-2 with TRBJ2-5; D remains ambiguous. The CDR3 loop is CASSDGPLETQYF. The CDR3 DNA sequence: TGTGCCAGCAGCGATGGGCCATTAGAGACCCAGTACTTC.